Following are 18 T cell receptor beta chains from one sample sequenced in a study of regulatory T cells in long-lasting Graves disease. This sample's time point: newly diagnosed GD, antithyroid drugs for less than 3 months. Isolated PBMC RNA provided the starting material for the TCR library. Arm-PCR of CDR3 regions and iRepertoire HTBI primers were the basis on which TCR beta libraries were built. Via MiXCR, TCRdb re-called the multiplex PCR reads, giving one row per CDR3 protein. Among roughly 610,000 distinct CDR3 sequences listed, 16% were seen once. The same data also went into a second study, on T cells in Graves' hyperthyroidism and ophthalmopathy.

Sequences were derived from peripheral blood mononuclear cells (PBMCs), sampled at new diagnosis, from a patient treated with antithyroid drugs. Source of these receptors: a man between 18 and 29 years old with Graves disease.

The chain employs TRBV7-9 and TRBJ1-2; 8 bases match TRBD1. CDR1 and CDR2 (germline): SEHNR, FQNEAQ (reference sequence). The CDR3 runs 16 residues. V trimming: 1 base; J trimming: 3 bases; junction bases outside the gene matches: 7. CDR3 bases: TGTGCCAGCAGCTTAGATGGGACAGGCCGTCACTATGGCTACACCTTC. Its translation is CASSLDGTGRHYGYTF.

V is TRBV28 and J is TRBJ1-5; TRBD1 is a possible D gene (5 bases). Germline loops: CDR1 MDHEN, CDR2 SYDVKM. This CDR3 comprises 12 residues. The V end lost 10 bases, the J end lost 8 bases, and 15 bases lay between the germline ends. CDR3 in DNA: TGTGCCAACGCGCGGGGGATAGAGCCCCAGCATTTT. It is translated as CANARGIEPQHF.

This rearrangement joins TRBV12-3 or TRBV12-4 to TRBJ1-2, with a tentative D call TRBD1 (6 bases). V was cut by 2 bases and J by 3 bases, with 10 bases left in between. There are 14 residues in the CDR3. The CDR3 nucleotides read TGTGCCAGCAGTTTAAGGGGGGGCGACTATGGCTACACCTTC. Residues: CASSLRGGDYGYTF.

In this sample, this clonotype turned up many times. The V gene is TRBV28, the J gene TRBJ2-1, with 9 bases that match TRBD1. The CDR3 is 19 residues long. Germline lookup yields CDR1 MDHEN and CDR2 SYDVKM. The V gene end was trimmed by 2 bases and the J gene end by 4 bases; junction bases not matched to a gene: 15. The CDR3 reads CASSLIWGWGQGLYNEQFF. DNA for the CDR3: TGTGCCAGCAGTTTAATATGGGGTTGGGGACAGGGACTTTACAATGAGCAGTTCTTC. The full variable domain, completed using reference TRBV28 and TRBJ2-1, is DVKVTQSSRYLVKRTGEKVFLECVQDMDHENMFWYRQDPGLGLRLIYFSYDVKMKEKGDIPEGYSVSREKKERFSLILESASTNQTSMYLCASSLIWGWGQGLYNEQFFGPGTRLTVL.

This clonotype was detected ten times or more. The J gene is TRBJ2-7, the V gene TRBV6-1, with TRBD2 identical over 10 bases. Germline loops: CDR1 MNHNS, CDR2 SASEGT. This CDR3 is 15 amino acids long. The J segment lost 0 bases and the V segment lost 6 bases, leaving 5 bases of the junction unmatched. CDR3 nucleotide sequence: TGTGCCAGCAGCCCCGGACTAGCGGACTCCTACGAGCAGTACTTC. It specifies CASSPGLADSYEQYF.

This clonotype came up many times. V gene TRBV6-1 combines with J gene TRBJ2-1, with 9 bases lining up with TRBD1. The CDR3 contains 14 residues. Germline V gene data show CDR1 as MNHNS and CDR2 as SASEGT. J gave up 3 bases and V 11 bases, and 8 bases lay outside the gene matches. In DNA form, the CDR3 reads TGTGCCGCCTCCCCGGGACAGGGCTACAATGAGCAGTTCTTC. Its translation: CAASPGQGYNEQFF.

The V call is TRBV6-1, the J call TRBJ2-7; the D gene is possibly TRBD1 (8 bases). CDR1 is MNHNS, CDR2 SASEGT, per germline. The V gene lost 8 bases and the J gene lost 4 bases, with 18 bases spanning the gap. The CDR3 is 14 amino acids. The CDR3 region has the DNA TGTGCCAGCGGGAGGGGACAGGCGAGATACGAGCAGTACTTC. The encoded protein is CASGRGQARYEQYF.

This clonotype was recorded at least ten times. The V gene is TRBV27, the J gene TRBJ2-5; 14 bases line up with TRBD2. CDR1 and CDR2 from the germline V gene are MNHEY and SMNVEV (reference sequence). The CDR3 is made up of 17 amino acids. With 0 bases clipped from V and 7 bases from J, the junction kept 7 bases outside the gene matches. CDR3 amino acids: CASSLSGTSGSYRTQYF. CDR3 coding DNA: TGTGCCAGCAGTTTATCGGGGACTAGCGGGAGTTACCGGACCCAGTACTTC.

This clonotype was counted only a few times. The V call is TRBV28, the J call TRBJ1-2; TRBD1 matches 9 bases. J gave up 5 bases and V 4 bases, and 5 bases lay outside the gene matches. In germline, CDR1 is MDHEN, CDR2 SYDVKM. CDR3 length: 14 residues. The chain's CDR3 is CASSSGTGTYGYTF. CDR3 DNA sequence: TGTGCCAGCAGTTCAGGGACAGGGACGTATGGCTACACCTTC.

The table lists this clonotype with many counts. A much larger clone differs by one base, so this may be a read error. The gene calls are TRBV7-9 and TRBJ2-7, with D possibly called TRBD1 or TRBD2 (5 bases each). Between the trimmed V and J ends, which lost 5 bases and 3 bases, there was a span of 8 bases. CDR1 is SEHNR, CDR2 FQNEAQ, per germline (reference sequence). The length of the CDR3 is 12 residues. Here the CDR3 DNA reads TGTGCCAGCAGCCGGGACGGCTACGAGCAGTACTTC. Its protein is CASSRDGYEQYF.

In this sample, this clonotype turned up a few times. The chain links TRBV20-1 to TRBJ2-3; D is tentatively TRBD1 or TRBD2 (6 bases each). The CDR3 sequence is 13 residues long. The V end lost 5 bases, the J end lost 6 bases, and 15 bases lay between the germline ends. Germline assignment: CDR1 DFQATT and CDR2 SNEGSKA (reference sequence). The CDR3 region has the DNA TGCAGTGCTTTATCGGGGGCGTACGATACGCAGTATTTT. Translation gives CSALSGAYDTQYF.

This clonotype was observed a few times. A read error is possible here, since a much larger clone lies one base away. The rearrangement joins TRBV7-9 to TRBJ2-3; D unresolved. CDR1 is SEHNR, CDR2 FQNEAQ, per germline (reference sequence). The CDR3 contains 11 residues. Trimming took 5 bases from V and 8 from J, leaving 8 bases between them. The CDR3 here is CASSPWGTQYF. The CDR3 DNA reads as TGTGCCAGCAGCCCCTGGGGTACGCAGTATTTT.

A word on this clonotype: This may come from a read error, since a much larger clone is one base off. The rearrangement joins TRBV18 to TRBJ1-4; possible D gene TRBD1, 5 bases. Germline CDR1 is KGHSH and CDR2 is LQKENI. This CDR3 region has 14 residues. Trimming stripped 3 bases from V and 3 bases from J, with 8 bases between. CDR3 residues: CASSPQGSNEKLFF. CDR3 coding DNA: TGTGCCAGCTCACCCCAGGGTTCTAATGAAAAACTGTTTTTT.

This clonotype was seen at least ten times. The chain couples TRBV9 to TRBJ2-7; TRBD1 matches 9 bases. From germline, CDR1 is SGDLS and CDR2 YYNGEE. CDR3 size: 14 residues. V shed 2 bases and J 2 bases; nucleotides not matched to a gene: 2. CDR3 in amino acids: CASSVGQGPYEQYF. CDR3 bases: TGTGCCAGCAGCGTCGGACAGGGGCCCTACGAGCAGTACTTC.

The V call is TRBV11-3, the J call TRBJ2-7; the D call may be TRBD1 or TRBD2 (5 bases each). CDR1 is SGHNT and CDR2 is YENEEA in the germline V gene. V lost 6 bases to trimming and J lost 5 bases, with 17 bases between them. The CDR3 is 14 residues long. CDR3 region: CASSSFREPDEQYF. The CDR3 DNA is TGTGCCAGCAGTTCCTTCAGGGAGCCGGACGAGCAGTACTTC.

This clonotype has a count of ten or more. This chain connects TRBV20-1 to TRBJ2-7; TRBD2 might be the D (6 bases). The germline V gene encodes CDR1 DFQATT and CDR2 SNEGSKA (reference sequence). The CDR3 is made up of 12 amino acids. V lost 5 bases to trimming and J lost 2 bases, with 10 bases between them. The CDR3 here is CSASRRAYEQYF. The CDR3, as DNA: TGCAGTGCTTCGCGGAGGGCCTACGAGCAGTACTTC.

The rearrangement links TRBV9 to TRBJ2-5; no definite D call. Trimming took off 6 bases at V and 3 bases at J, with 21 bases between the two ends. The CDR3 covers 16 residues. The germline V gene encodes CDR1 SGDLS and CDR2 YYNGEE. The CDR3 DNA reads as TGTGCCAGCACCACCCGTATGCGGATCGCTAAAGAGACCCAGTACTTC. Protein product: CASTTRMRIAKETQYF. Combining the CDR3 with reference TRBV9 and TRBJ2-5 gives the whole variable domain DSGVTQTPKHLITATGQRVTLRCSPRSGDLSVYWYQQSLDQGLQFLIQYYNGEERAKGNILERFSAQQFPDLHSELNLSSLELGDSALYFCASTTRMRIAKETQYFGPGTRLLVL.

This clonotype occurred many times. This rearrangement joins TRBV11-1 to TRBJ2-1, with TRBD2 matching 8 bases. The CDR3 has 15 amino acids. CDR1 SGHAT and CDR2 FQDESV come from the germline V gene (reference sequence). The junction had 8 bases not matched to a gene; V was cut back by 5 bases and J by 5 bases. CDR3 sequence: CASSQIAGKNNEQFF. CDR3 sequence (DNA): TGTGCCAGCAGCCAAATAGCGGGAAAAAACAATGAGCAGTTCTTC.